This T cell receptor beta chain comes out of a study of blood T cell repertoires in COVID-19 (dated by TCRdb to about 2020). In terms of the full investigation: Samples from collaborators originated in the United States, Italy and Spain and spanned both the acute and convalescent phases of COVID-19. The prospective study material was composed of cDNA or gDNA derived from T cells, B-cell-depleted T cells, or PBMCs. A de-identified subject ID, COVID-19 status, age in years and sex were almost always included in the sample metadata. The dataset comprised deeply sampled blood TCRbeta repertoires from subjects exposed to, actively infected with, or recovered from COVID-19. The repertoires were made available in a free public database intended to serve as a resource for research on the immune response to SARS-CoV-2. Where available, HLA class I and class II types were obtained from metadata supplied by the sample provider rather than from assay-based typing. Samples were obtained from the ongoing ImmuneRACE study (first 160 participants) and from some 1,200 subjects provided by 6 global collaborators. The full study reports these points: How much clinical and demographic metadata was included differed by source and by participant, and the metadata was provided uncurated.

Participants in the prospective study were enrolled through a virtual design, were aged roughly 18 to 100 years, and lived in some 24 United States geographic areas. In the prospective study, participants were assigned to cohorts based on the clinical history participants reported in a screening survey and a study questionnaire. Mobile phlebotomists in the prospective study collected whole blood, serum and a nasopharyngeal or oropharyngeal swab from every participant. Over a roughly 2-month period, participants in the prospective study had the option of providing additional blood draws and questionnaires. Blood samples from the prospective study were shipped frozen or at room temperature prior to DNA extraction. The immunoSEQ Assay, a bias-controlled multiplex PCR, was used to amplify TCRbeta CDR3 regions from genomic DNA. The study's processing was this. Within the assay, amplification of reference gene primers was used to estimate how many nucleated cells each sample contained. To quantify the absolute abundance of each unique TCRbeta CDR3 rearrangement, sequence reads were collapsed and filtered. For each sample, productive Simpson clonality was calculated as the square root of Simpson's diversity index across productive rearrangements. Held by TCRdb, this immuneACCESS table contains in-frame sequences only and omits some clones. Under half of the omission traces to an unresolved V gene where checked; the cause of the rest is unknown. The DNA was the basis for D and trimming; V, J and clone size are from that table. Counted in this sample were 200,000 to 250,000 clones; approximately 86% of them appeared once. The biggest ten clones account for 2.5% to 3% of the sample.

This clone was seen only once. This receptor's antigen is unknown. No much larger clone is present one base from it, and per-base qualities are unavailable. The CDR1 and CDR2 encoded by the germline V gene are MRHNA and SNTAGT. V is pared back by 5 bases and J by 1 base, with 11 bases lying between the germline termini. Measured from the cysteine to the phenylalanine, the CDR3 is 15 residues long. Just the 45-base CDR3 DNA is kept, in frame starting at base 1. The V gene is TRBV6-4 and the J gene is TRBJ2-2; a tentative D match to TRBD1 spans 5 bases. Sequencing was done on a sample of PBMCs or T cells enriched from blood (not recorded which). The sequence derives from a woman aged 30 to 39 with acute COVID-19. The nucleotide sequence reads TGTGCCAGCAGTCCACAGGACATGAACACCGGGGAGCTGTTTTTT. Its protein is CASSPQDMNTGELFF.